This TCR beta chain is from a study of T cell repertoires in cytomegalovirus infection. The overall study: The study used recently identified HLA-C-restricted and well-studied HLA-B-restricted CMV epitopes. From public TCR beta signatures came an indication of both CMV infection and matching HLA type. Study-wide points: There were HLA-C-restricted CMV-specific TCR beta clonotypes dominating the ex vivo response. People with CMV and the relevant HLA were identified by cumulative public TCR beta family frequency.

The CDR3 runs 15 residues. V trimming: 5 bases; J trimming: 3 bases; junction bases outside the gene matches: 7. The germline gives CDR1 LNHDA, CDR2 SQIVND (reference sequence). In TCRdb, the reads were re-called with MiXCR into one record per CDR3 protein. The sample shows 300,000 to 400,000 distinct CDR3 sequences, roughly 29% of them seen only once. On this clonotype itself: Its cognate antigen is unknown.

This receptor was identified in a human donor in good health (CMV status not recorded). Some clones in this sample may be carry-over from other donors' samples. Source: cultured PBMCs, taken from culture after CMV antigen stimulation. The V gene is TRBV19, the J gene TRBJ1-1; TRBD1 matches 9 bases. CDR3 nucleotide sequence: TGTGCCAGTAGTCCGCGGACAGGGGAAGACACTGAAGCTTTCTTT. Translated: CASSPRTGEDTEAFF.